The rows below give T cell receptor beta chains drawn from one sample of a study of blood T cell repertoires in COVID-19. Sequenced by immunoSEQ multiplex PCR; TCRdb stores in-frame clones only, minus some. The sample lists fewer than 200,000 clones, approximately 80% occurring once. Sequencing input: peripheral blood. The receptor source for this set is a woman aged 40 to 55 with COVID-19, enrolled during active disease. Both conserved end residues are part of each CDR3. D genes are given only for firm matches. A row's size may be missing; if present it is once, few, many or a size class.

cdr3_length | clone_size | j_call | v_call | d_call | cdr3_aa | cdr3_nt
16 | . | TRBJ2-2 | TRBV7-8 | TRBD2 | CASSFTSGSITGELFF | TGTGCCAGCAGCTTCACTAGCGGGAGTATCACCGGGGAGCTGTTTTTT
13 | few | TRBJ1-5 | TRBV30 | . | CAWSVRDDQPQHF | TGTGCCTGGAGTGTCAGGGATGATCAGCCCCAGCATTTT
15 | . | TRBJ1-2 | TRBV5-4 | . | CASSSRAGTNYGYTF | TGTGCCAGCAGCTCCCGGGCAGGGACTAACTATGGCTACACCTTC
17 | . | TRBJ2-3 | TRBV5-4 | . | CASSLELGVRGTDTQYF | TGTGCCAGCAGCTTGGAATTGGGCGTGAGAGGCACAGATACGCAGTATTTT
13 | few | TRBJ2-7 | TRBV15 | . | CATRTQGRYEQYF | TGTGCCACCAGGACACAGGGGAGGTACGAGCAGTACTTC
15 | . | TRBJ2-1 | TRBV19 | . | CASSVINRVYNEQFF | TGTGCCAGTAGTGTAATAAACCGGGTCTACAATGAGCAGTTCTTC
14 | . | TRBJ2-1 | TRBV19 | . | CASSMVGGDAEQFF | TGTGCCAGTAGTATGGTAGGAGGGGACGCTGAGCAGTTCTTC
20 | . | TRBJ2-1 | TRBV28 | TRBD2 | CASITQLAGGPSRGYNEQFF | TGTGCCAGCATAACCCAACTAGCGGGAGGCCCTTCAAGGGGTTACAATGAGCAGTTCTTC
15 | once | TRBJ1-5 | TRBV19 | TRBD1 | CATRSEDRAGQPQHF | TGTGCCACACGATCTGAGGACAGGGCCGGTCAGCCCCAGCATTTT
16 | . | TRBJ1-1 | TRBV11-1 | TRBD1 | CASSLDPQGSITEAFF | TGTGCCAGCAGCTTAGACCCACAGGGGAGTATTACTGAAGCTTTCTTT
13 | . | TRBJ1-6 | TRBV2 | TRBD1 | CASRGQGVSPLHF | TGTGCCAGCAGAGGACAGGGGGTTTCACCCCTCCACTTT
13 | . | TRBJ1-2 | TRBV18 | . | CASSPDNLYGYTF | TGTGCCAGCTCACCGGACAATCTCTATGGCTACACCTTC
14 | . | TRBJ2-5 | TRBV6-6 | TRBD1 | CASSWTGRRETQYF | TGTGCCAGCAGTTGGACAGGGAGAAGAGAGACCCAGTACTTC
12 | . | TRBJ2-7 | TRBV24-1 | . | CATQGSAYEQYF | TGTGCCACCCAAGGGAGCGCCTACGAGCAGTACTTC
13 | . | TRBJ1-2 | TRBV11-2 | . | CASSLGLNYGYTF | TGTGCCAGCAGCTTGGGGCTTAACTATGGCTACACCTTC
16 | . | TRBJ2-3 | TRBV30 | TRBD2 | CAWDFSAGLAKDTQYF | TGTGCCTGGGACTTCTCGGCGGGACTAGCAAAAGATACGCAGTATTTT
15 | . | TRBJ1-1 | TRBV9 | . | CASSVEIGGNTEAFF | TGTGCCAGCAGCGTAGAAATCGGGGGGAACACTGAAGCTTTCTTT
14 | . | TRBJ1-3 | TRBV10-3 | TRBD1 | CAMTGGYSGNTIYF | TGTGCCATGACAGGGGGTTACTCTGGAAACACCATATATTTT
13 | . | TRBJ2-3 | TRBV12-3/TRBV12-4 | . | CASSFGGTDTQYF | TGTGCCAGCAGTTTTGGAGGCACAGATACGCAGTATTTT
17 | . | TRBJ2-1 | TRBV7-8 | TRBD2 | CASSLDVLAGGRGEQFF | TGTGCCAGCAGCTTAGATGTACTGGCGGGGGGGCGGGGTGAGCAGTTCTTC
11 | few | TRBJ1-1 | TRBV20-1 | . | CSARDAGGAFF | TGCAGTGCTAGAGATGCGGGGGGAGCTTTCTTT
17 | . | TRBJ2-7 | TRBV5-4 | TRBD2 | CASSFWASGRGLGEQYF | TGTGCCAGCAGCTTCTGGGCTAGCGGGAGGGGGCTGGGCGAGCAGTACTTC
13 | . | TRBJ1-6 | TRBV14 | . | CASSTRTYSPLHF | TGTGCCAGCAGTACCAGGACTTATTCACCCCTCCACTTT